A selection of T cell receptor beta chains follows, all from one sample in a study of blood T cell repertoires in COVID-19. Sequencing used immunoSEQ multiplex PCR; TCRdb keeps in-frame clones, though not all of them. The sample consists of approximately 33,000 clones, approximately 86% of them appearing once. Sequencing used peripheral blood. These receptors were obtained from a man in his 70s with acute or convalescent COVID-19. Each CDR3 is given with its conserved first and last residue. The D gene is left open where the match is weak.

CDR3 protein,D gene,V gene,J gene
CASSPAGASGQDTQYF,NA,TRBV18,TRBJ2-3
CASRMDRGNYGYTF,NA,TRBV21-1,TRBJ1-2
CATSREGPNTGELFF,NA,TRBV15,TRBJ2-2
CASSFQSNRGGGYTF,TRBD1,TRBV7-9,TRBJ1-2
CASGGQTVGGNTIYF,NA,TRBV18,TRBJ1-3
CASSIERTGARNEQFF,TRBD1,TRBV19,TRBJ2-1
CASRDRDYNEQFF,TRBD1,TRBV12-3/TRBV12-4,TRBJ2-1
CASSAITGVDGYTF,TRBD1,TRBV7-6,TRBJ1-2
CASSDSSGSYNEQFF,TRBD2,TRBV6-4,TRBJ2-1
CASSLMGARAFF,NA,TRBV7-9,TRBJ1-1
CASSLNSLGELFF,NA,TRBV7-3,TRBJ2-2
CASSYVTSGSVEQFF,TRBD2,TRBV6-2/TRBV6-3,TRBJ2-1
CATSRGAAGVSNEQFF,TRBD2,TRBV15,TRBJ2-1
CASSQQGLANEKLFF,NA,TRBV7-6,TRBJ1-4
CASSPDRPSTEAFF,NA,TRBV11-1,TRBJ1-1
CAISDLEGLNYGYTF,NA,TRBV10-3,TRBJ1-2
CMAQGGDEQYF,TRBD1,TRBV20-1,TRBJ2-7
CATNSGDAPYNEQFF,NA,TRBV5-1,TRBJ2-1
CASSLPLGEATGELFF,NA,TRBV5-1,TRBJ2-2
CASSHLRGEGYGYTF,NA,TRBV27,TRBJ1-2
CASSSSASGRNGELFF,TRBD2,TRBV13,TRBJ2-2
CASSIGGPETQYF,NA,TRBV19,TRBJ2-5
CASSIGGQGGNQPQHF,TRBD1,TRBV19,TRBJ1-5
CASSAVWYEQFF,NA,TRBV9,TRBJ2-1
CASSDSGTNTGELFF,NA,TRBV25-1,TRBJ2-2
CASSRDRGLLSNQPQHF,TRBD1,TRBV19,TRBJ1-5
CASSLLGDEQYF,NA,TRBV7-9,TRBJ2-7
CASSVQGADTEAFF,TRBD1,TRBV6-2/TRBV6-3,TRBJ1-1
CASRKQGGTEAFF,TRBD1,TRBV5-5,TRBJ1-1
CASSSGTGIYGYTF,TRBD1,TRBV19,TRBJ1-2
CAIRRAGTANEKLFF,TRBD1,TRBV10-3,TRBJ1-4
CASSRGLASDEQFF,TRBD2,TRBV18,TRBJ2-1
CASSYDREEAEKLFF,TRBD1,TRBV4-1,TRBJ1-4
CSASRSEQYF,NA,TRBV20-1,TRBJ2-7
CASSQVGGSSNQPQHF,NA,TRBV3-1/TRBV3-2,TRBJ1-5
CASIPGQGGNTIYF,TRBD1,TRBV19,TRBJ1-3
CASSLGWGPTGFSNTEAFF,NA,TRBV7-4,TRBJ1-1
CASSFDRGPNQPQHF,TRBD1,TRBV7-8,TRBJ1-5
CASSGQGVNYGYTF,TRBD1,TRBV25-1,TRBJ1-2
CASSSHSGFTDTQYF,TRBD2,TRBV7-8,TRBJ2-3
CASSWDRNTEAFF,TRBD1,TRBV5-4,TRBJ1-1
CASSFGTGIGNQPQHF,TRBD1,TRBV7-2,TRBJ1-5
CASSQDGYGYTF,NA,TRBV14,TRBJ1-2